A single TCR beta chain is shown here with its context. The source of the sample is a study of T-cell reconstitution after alpha-beta-depleted transplantation in children. CDR1 MDHEN and CDR2 SYDVKM come from the germline V gene. The CDR3 sequence is 15 residues long. The ends lost 6 bases at V and 0 bases at J; junction bases unmatched: 3. Unique molecular identifiers were incorporated into the prepared TCRbeta library. TCRdb reanalysed the PCR reads using MiXCR and keeps one entry per CDR3 protein. The sample consists of hundreds of thousands of distinct CDR3 sequences, 16% of them appearing once. The source is a human donor who donated a stem cell graft to a child with acute myeloid leukemia. Here the sequenced sample was PBMCs from the stem cell graft donor, taken from the stem cell graft. The J gene is TRBJ2-2, the V gene TRBV28, with 8 bases that match TRBD1. DNA for the CDR3: TGTGCCAGCAGAGACAGGGGCACGAACACCGGGGAGCTGTTTTTT. Amino acids: CASRDRGTNTGELFF.